The sequence of this T cell receptor (beta chain) was determined in a study of regulatory T cells in long-lasting Graves disease. The wider study: Antithyroid drugs had been taken by newly diagnosed Graves' patients for under 3 months.

Trimming removed 7 bases from V and 4 bases from J, with 14 bases in between. Germline assignment: CDR1 DFQATT and CDR2 SNEGSKA (reference sequence). The CDR3 runs 12 residues. Arm-PCR with iRepertoire HTBI primers amplified the CDR3 regions for these TCR beta libraries. TCRdb reprocessed the multiplex PCR reads with MiXCR, giving one entry per CDR3 protein. The profile covers about 620,000 distinct CDR3 sequences, with about 15% appearing a single time and 15% to 20% taken by the ten largest. Time point given: newly diagnosed GD, antithyroid drugs for less than 3 months. RNA from PBMCs was the source of the TCR library. These same data were also listed under a study on T cells in Graves' hyperthyroidism and ophthalmopathy.

V is TRBV20-1 and J is TRBJ2-7; tentative D call: TRBD2 (5 bases). The material was peripheral blood mononuclear cells (PBMCs), obtained at new diagnosis, from a patient treated with antithyroid drugs. This clonotype originated in a woman aged 30 to 39 with Graves disease. CDR3 sequence (DNA): TGCAGTGTTACGGGTGGAGGATACGAGCAGTACTTC. Amino acid sequence: CSVTGGGYEQYF.